These 14 T cell receptor beta chains came from one sample sequenced in a study of cytomegalovirus exposure and HLA in healthy donors. Primers for the PCR totalled 60 Vbeta and 13 Jbeta. Data came from immunoSEQ multiplex PCR; TCRdb stores just in-frame clones and leaves some out. In the table there are 150,000 to 200,000 clones, around 83% of which are singletons. Sequenced input: PBMCs. The receptors were sampled from a woman in her thirties or forties in good health and CMV-seronegative.

In the case of this clone: One end of the junction fails to match germline, which may point to a read error. The chain combines TRBV28 with TRBJ1-1; 8 nucleotides align to TRBD1. Germline CDR1 is MDHEN and CDR2 is SYDVKM. The CDR3 covers 14 residues. The CDR3 DNA reads as TGTGCCAGCAGTTTAAGGACAGGGACGCCTAAACCCCCTTTT. Amino acids: CASSLRTGTPKPPF.

The gene calls are TRBV7-3 and TRBJ1-2; 8 bases agree with TRBD1. The CDR3 has 14 amino acids. Germline CDR1 SGHTA, CDR2 FQGTGA. Unmatched junction bases numbered 5, after V lost 0 bases and J lost 8 bases. The CDR3 DNA sequence: TGTGCCAGCAGCTTAACGCCAGGGGGCGGGGGCTACACCTTC. This sequence encodes CASSLTPGGGGYTF.

V usage is TRBV11-3 and J usage is TRBJ1-1, with 7 nucleotides matching TRBD1. Germline V gene sequence: CDR1 SGHNT, CDR2 YENEEA. The V gene end was trimmed by 5 bases and the J gene end by 4 bases; junction bases not matched to a gene: 7. This CDR3 has 14 amino acids. DNA for the CDR3: TGTGCCAGCAGCCGACGACAGGGTGGCACTGAAGCTTTCTTT. This sequence encodes CASSRRQGGTEAFF.

This clone was recorded once. The CDR3 reads CASSWQGQGGTDTQYF. The CDR3 DNA reads TGTGCCAGCAGCTGGCAGGGACAGGGAGGAACAGATACGCAGTATTTT. This chain connects TRBV11-2 to TRBJ2-3; 9 nucleotides align to TRBD1. The CDR3 totals 16 residues. With 4 bases clipped from V and 3 bases from J, the junction kept 8 bases outside the gene matches. Germline CDR1 and CDR2: SGHAT and FQNNGV.

This sequence joins TRBV25-1 and TRBJ1-1, with 9 bases that match TRBD1. This CDR3 has 15 amino acids. Per the germline V gene, CDR1 is MGHDK and CDR2 is SYGVNS. J was trimmed by 1 base and V by 4 bases; bases with no gene match: 4. Here the CDR3 DNA reads TGTGCCAGCAGTGCCACAGGGGGCCGGAACACTGAAGCTTTCTTT. This sequence encodes CASSATGGRNTEAFF.

The chain is built from TRBV2 and TRBJ2-5; 11 bases fit TRBD2. The CDR3 spans 16 residues. V gave up 0 bases and J gave up 5 bases; unmatched junction bases: 5. The V gene's germline CDR1 is SNHLY and CDR2 FYNNEI. The CDR3 DNA sequence: TGTGCCAGCAGTGAAGCAAGACTAGCGGGAATGGAGACCCAGTACTTC. Translating gives CASSEARLAGMETQYF.

V is TRBV19 and J is TRBJ2-1; tentative D call: TRBD2 (5 bases). The germline V and J ends were trimmed by 6 bases and 5 bases, with 17 bases remaining between them. The CDR3 spans 15 residues. Germline values: CDR1 LNHDA, CDR2 SQIVND (reference sequence). CDR3 nucleotide sequence: TGTGCCAGTAGCACCGTAGCGCGGTTTGACAATGAGCAGTTCTTC. This encodes CASSTVARFDNEQFF.

This clone has only one observation. Other DNA sequences in this sample translate to the same CDR3. The DNA for the CDR3 is TGCGCCAGCAGCTTGTCCGGGGACACTGAAGCTTTCTTT. It specifies CASSLSGDTEAFF. The rearrangement links TRBV5-1 to TRBJ1-1; no definite D call. Germline CDR1 SGHRS, CDR2 YFSETQ. The CDR3 covers 13 residues. V lost 1 base and J lost 3, with 7 bases in between.

This sequence joins TRBV10-3 and TRBJ1-2; D possibly corresponds to TRBD1 (5 bases). The germline V gene encodes CDR1 ENHRY and CDR2 SYGVKD. Trimming left V 5 bases short and J 6 bases short, with 19 bases between. The length of the CDR3 is 15 residues. CDR3: CAISTRGGREDGYTF. As DNA, the CDR3 is TGTGCCATCAGTACCCGAGGCGGCAGGGAAGATGGCTACACCTTC.

This CDR3 is CASSESMAGYGYTF. The CDR3 coding sequence is TGTGCCAGCAGTGAATCGATGGCAGGGTATGGCTACACCTTC. This rearrangement joins TRBV25-1 to TRBJ1-2, with D possibly TRBD1 on 5 matching bases. The V end was cut by 1 base, the J end by 5 bases, with 11 bases between. The CDR3 extends over 14 amino acids. Per the germline V gene, CDR1 is MGHDK and CDR2 is SYGVNS.

This rearrangement joins TRBV5-6 to TRBJ2-3, with unresolved D. The V end was cut by 3 bases, the J end by 0 bases, with 11 bases between. This CDR3 contains 15 residues. The germline V gene encodes CDR1 SGHDT and CDR2 YYEEEE. The CDR3 sequence: CASSSTRSSTDTQYF. The CDR3 nucleotides are TGTGCCAGCAGCTCGACTCGTTCTAGCACAGATACGCAGTATTTT.

The V gene is TRBV4-2, the J gene TRBJ2-1, with 14 bases aligning to TRBD2. V lost 4 bases to trimming and J lost 0 bases; unmatched junction nucleotides: 5. This CDR3 contains 18 residues. CDR1 is LGHNA and CDR2 is YNFKEQ in the germline V gene. DNA of the CDR3: TGTGCCAGCAGCCCCAGACTAGCGGGAGGGCTCTCCTACAATGAGCAGTTCTTC. It is translated as CASSPRLAGGLSYNEQFF.

This sequence joins TRBV27 and TRBJ2-5, with 10 bases lining up with TRBD2. V trimming: 6 bases; J trimming: 5 bases; junction bases outside the gene matches: 18. This CDR3 has 18 residues. Germline V gene sequence: CDR1 MNHEY, CDR2 SMNVEV (reference sequence). This chain's CDR3 is CASSPHPLSGRASETQYF. The CDR3, as DNA: TGTGCCAGCAGCCCACACCCCCTCAGCGGGAGGGCCAGTGAGACCCAGTACTTC.

There are a few counts of this clone. The chain couples TRBV30 to TRBJ1-5; 10 nucleotides match TRBD1. From germline, CDR1 is GTSNPN and CDR2 SVGIG (reference sequence). This CDR3 has 15 amino acids. J lost 6 bases, V lost 2 bases, and 7 bases had no gene match. Written as DNA, the CDR3 is TGTGCCTGGAGTCCCCGCGACAGGGGGCTTCAGCCCCAGCATTTT. Protein sequence: CAWSPRDRGLQPQHF.